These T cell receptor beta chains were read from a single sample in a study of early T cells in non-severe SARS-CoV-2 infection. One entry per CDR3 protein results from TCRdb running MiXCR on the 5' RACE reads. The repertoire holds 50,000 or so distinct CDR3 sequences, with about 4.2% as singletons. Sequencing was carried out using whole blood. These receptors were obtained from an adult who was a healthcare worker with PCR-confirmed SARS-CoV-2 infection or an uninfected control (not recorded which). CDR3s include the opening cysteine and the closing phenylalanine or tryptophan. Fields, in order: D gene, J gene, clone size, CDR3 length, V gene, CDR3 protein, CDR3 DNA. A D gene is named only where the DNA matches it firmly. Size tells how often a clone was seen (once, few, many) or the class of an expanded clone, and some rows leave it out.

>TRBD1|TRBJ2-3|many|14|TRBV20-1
CSAFGQGSTDTQYF
TGCAGTGCTTTCGGACAGGGGAGCACAGATACGCAGTATTTT
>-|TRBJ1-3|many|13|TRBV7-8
CASSLGAGNTIYF
TGTGCCAGCAGCTTAGGAGCTGGAAACACCATATATTTT
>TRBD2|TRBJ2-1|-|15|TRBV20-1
CSAARGGVSYNEQFF
TGCAGTGCAGCGCGGGGGGGCGTATCCTACAATGAGCAGTTCTTC
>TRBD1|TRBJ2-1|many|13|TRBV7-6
CASSSDRVNEQFF
TGTGCCAGCAGTTCTGACAGGGTCAATGAGCAGTTCTTC
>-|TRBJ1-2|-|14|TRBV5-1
CASSLIVGQHGYTF
TGCGCCAGCAGCTTGATAGTAGGACAGCATGGCTACACCTTC
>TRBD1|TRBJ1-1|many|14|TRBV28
CASRETGEVGEAFF
TGTGCCAGCAGAGAGACAGGGGAGGTGGGTGAAGCTTTCTTT
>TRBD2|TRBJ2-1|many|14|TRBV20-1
CSATRLAGMYEQFF
TGCAGTGCTACCCGACTAGCGGGCATGTATGAGCAGTTCTTC
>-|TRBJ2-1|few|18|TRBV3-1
CASSQESRAQLPYNEQFF
TGTGCCAGCAGCCAAGAAAGTAGAGCACAGCTGCCCTACAATGAGCAGTTCTTC
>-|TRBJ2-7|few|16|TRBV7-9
CASSSPAYRDRNEQYF
TGTGCCAGCAGCTCCCCGGCGTACAGGGATCGCAACGAGCAGTACTTC
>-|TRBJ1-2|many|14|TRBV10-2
CASSEGSGLYGYTF
TGCGCCAGCAGTGAAGGGTCAGGGCTGTATGGCTACACCTTC
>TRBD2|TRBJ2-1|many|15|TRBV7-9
CASSPGLAGVNEQFF
TGTGCCAGCAGCCCCGGACTAGCGGGAGTTAATGAGCAGTTCTTC
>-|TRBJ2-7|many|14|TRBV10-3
CAISESGRLFEQYF
TGTGCCATCAGTGAGTCCGGACGTTTGTTTGAGCAGTACTTC
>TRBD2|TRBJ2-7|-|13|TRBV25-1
CASSEWGGYEQYF
TGTGCCAGCAGTGAGTGGGGGGGCTACGAGCAGTACTTC
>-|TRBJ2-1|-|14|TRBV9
CASSVEDDHNEQFF
TGTGCCAGCAGCGTAGAGGACGACCACAATGAGCAGTTCTTC
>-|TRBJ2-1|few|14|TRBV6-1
CASSEGDWNNEQFF
TGTGCCAGCAGTGAGGGCGACTGGAATAATGAGCAGTTCTTC
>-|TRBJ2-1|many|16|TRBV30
CAWSALRRGRLNEQFF
TGTGCCTGGAGTGCCTTAAGGAGAGGGAGGCTCAATGAGCAGTTCTTC
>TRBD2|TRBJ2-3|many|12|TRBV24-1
CATSGTGDTQYF
TGTGCCACGAGCGGGACGGGAGATACGCAGTATTTT
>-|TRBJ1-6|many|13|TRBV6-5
CASRVGGVSPLHF
TGTGCCAGCAGAGTCGGAGGGGTGTCACCCCTCCACTTT
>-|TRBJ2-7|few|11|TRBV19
CASGISYEQYF
TGTGCCAGCGGGATCTCCTACGAGCAGTACTTC
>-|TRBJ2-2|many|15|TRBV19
CASSSAEINTGELFF
TGTGCCAGTAGTTCGGCAGAGATTAACACCGGGGAGCTGTTTTTT
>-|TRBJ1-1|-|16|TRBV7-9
CASSLGGRGANTEAFF
TGTGCCAGCAGCTTAGGTGGACGAGGGGCGAACACTGAAGCTTTCTTT
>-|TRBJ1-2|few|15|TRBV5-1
CASSLAYTSNYGYTF
TGCGCCAGCAGCTTGGCGTACACCTCTAACTATGGCTACACCTTC
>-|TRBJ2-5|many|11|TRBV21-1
CAYRVQETQYF
TGTGCCTACCGCGTCCAAGAGACCCAGTACTTC
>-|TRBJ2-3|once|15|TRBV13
CASSLGTERTDTQYF
TGTGCCAGCAGCTTAGGGACGGAGCGCACAGATACGCAGTATTTT
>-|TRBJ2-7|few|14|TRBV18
CASSPGTATYEQYF
TGTGCCAGCTCACCCGGGACCGCGACCTACGAGCAGTACTTC
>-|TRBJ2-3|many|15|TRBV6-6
CASSYSRVEADTQYF
TGTGCCAGCAGTTACTCGCGGGTCGAAGCAGATACGCAGTATTTT
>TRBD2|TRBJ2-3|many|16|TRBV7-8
CASSHDTSGGAVTQYF
TGTGCCAGCAGTCACGACACTAGCGGGGGGGCAGTTACGCAGTATTTT
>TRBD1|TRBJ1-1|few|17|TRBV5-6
CASSSLGGQGENTEAFF
TGTGCCAGCAGCTCCCTCGGGGGACAGGGCGAGAACACTGAAGCTTTCTTT
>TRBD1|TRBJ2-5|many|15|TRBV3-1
CASSPRDRESETQYF
TGTGCCAGCAGCCCCCGGGACAGGGAGTCAGAGACCCAGTACTTC
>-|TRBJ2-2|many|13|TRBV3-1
CASSPGGGGELFF
TGTGCCAGCAGCCCCGGGGGAGGCGGGGAGCTGTTTTTT
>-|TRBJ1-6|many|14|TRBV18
CASSSQPGNSPLHF
TGTGCCAGCTCATCCCAGCCAGGGAATTCACCCCTCCACTTT
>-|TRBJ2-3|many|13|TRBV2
CASSGTWGDTQYF
TGTGCCAGCAGTGGGACATGGGGGGATACGCAGTATTTT
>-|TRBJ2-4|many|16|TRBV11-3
CASSLGGTGIGMIQYF
TGTGCCAGCAGCTTAGGCGGGACGGGAATCGGAATGATTCAGTACTTC
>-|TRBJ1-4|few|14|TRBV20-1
CSARDNRGLGELFF
TGCAGTGCTAGAGATAATAGGGGCCTTGGGGAACTGTTTTTT
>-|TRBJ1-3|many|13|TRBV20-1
CSARDELRNTIYF
TGCAGTGCTAGAGATGAGCTGAGAAACACCATATATTTT
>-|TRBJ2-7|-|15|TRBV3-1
CASSQLSGRGYEQYF
TGTGCCAGCAGCCAATTATCCGGGAGAGGGTACGAGCAGTACTTC
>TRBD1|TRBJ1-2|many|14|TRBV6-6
CASLPGQGGNGYTF
TGTGCCAGCTTACCGGGACAGGGAGGGAATGGCTACACCTTC
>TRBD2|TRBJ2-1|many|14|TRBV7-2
CASSLTSGGNEQFF
TGTGCCAGCAGCTTAACTAGCGGGGGGAATGAGCAGTTCTTC
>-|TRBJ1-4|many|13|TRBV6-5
CASSKASNEKLFF
TGTGCCAGCAGTAAGGCTTCTAATGAAAAACTGTTTTTT
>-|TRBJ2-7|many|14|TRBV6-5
CASRSDRLPYEQYF
TGTGCCAGCAGATCCGACAGGTTACCCTACGAGCAGTACTTC
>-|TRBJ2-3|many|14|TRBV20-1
CSASRRASTDTQYF
TGCAGTGCTAGTCGCAGGGCTAGCACAGATACGCAGTATTTT
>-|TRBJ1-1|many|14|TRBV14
CASSHSFPNTEAFF
TGTGCCAGCAGCCACAGCTTCCCGAACACTGAAGCTTTCTTT
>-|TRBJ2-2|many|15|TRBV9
CASSVDSQVTGELFF
TGTGCCAGCAGCGTAGATTCCCAGGTCACCGGGGAGCTGTTTTTT
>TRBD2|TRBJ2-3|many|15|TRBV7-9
CASSPVSGGMDTQYF
TGTGCCAGCAGCCCGGTGTCGGGGGGAATGGATACGCAGTATTTT
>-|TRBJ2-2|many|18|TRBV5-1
CASSLTSRGALNTGELFF
TGCGCCAGCAGCTTGACGTCACGCGGGGCCCTGAACACCGGGGAGCTGTTTTTT
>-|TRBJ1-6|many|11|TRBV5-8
CASSSGVSLHF
TGTGCCAGCAGCTCCGGGGTATCGCTCCACTTT
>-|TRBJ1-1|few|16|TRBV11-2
CASSPRTLGAGTEAFF
TGTGCCAGCAGCCCAAGGACCTTGGGTGCCGGCACTGAAGCTTTCTTT
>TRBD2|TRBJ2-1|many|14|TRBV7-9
CASSPFSGSHEQFF
TGTGCCAGCAGCCCCTTTAGCGGGAGCCATGAGCAGTTCTTC
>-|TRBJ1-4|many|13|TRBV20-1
CSAQGGQYEKLFF
TGCAGTGCCCAAGGGGGGCAGTATGAAAAACTGTTTTTT
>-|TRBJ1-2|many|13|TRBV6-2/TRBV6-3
CASSYPNNYGYTF
TGTGCCAGCAGTTACCCGAATAACTATGGCTACACCTTC
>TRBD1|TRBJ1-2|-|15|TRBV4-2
CASSQETGDAYGYTF
TGTGCCAGCAGCCAAGAGACAGGGGATGCCTATGGCTACACCTTC
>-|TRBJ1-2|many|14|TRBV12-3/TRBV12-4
CASSPGTGNYGYTF
TGTGCCAGCAGCCCCGGAACAGGGAACTATGGCTACACCTTC
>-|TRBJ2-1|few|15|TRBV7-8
CASSYRDLARDEQFF
TGTGCCAGCAGCTACAGAGACCTAGCGCGGGATGAGCAGTTCTTC
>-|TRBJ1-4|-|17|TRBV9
CASSVARGSGTNEKLFF
TGTGCCAGCAGCGTAGCACGAGGGTCGGGAACTAATGAAAAACTGTTTTTT
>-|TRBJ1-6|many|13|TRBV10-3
CAISGRDNSPLHF
TGTGCCATCAGTGGCAGGGATAATTCACCCCTCCACTTT
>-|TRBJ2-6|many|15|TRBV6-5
CASSSPGTGANVLTF
TGTGCCAGCAGTTCCCCCGGGACAGGGGCCAACGTCCTGACTTTC
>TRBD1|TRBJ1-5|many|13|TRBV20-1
CSARSGGFQPQHF
TGCAGTGCTAGATCAGGGGGCTTTCAGCCCCAGCATTTT
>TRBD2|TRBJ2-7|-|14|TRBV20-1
CSARLSGRWSEQYF
TGCAGTGCCAGGCTTAGCGGGAGATGGTCCGAGCAGTACTTC
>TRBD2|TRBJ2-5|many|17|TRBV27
CASSLISGAGKQETQYF
TGTGCCAGCAGTTTAATAAGCGGGGCAGGTAAACAAGAGACCCAGTACTTC
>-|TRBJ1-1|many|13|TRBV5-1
CASKPGQNTEAFF
TGCGCCAGCAAGCCTGGTCAGAACACTGAAGCTTTCTTT